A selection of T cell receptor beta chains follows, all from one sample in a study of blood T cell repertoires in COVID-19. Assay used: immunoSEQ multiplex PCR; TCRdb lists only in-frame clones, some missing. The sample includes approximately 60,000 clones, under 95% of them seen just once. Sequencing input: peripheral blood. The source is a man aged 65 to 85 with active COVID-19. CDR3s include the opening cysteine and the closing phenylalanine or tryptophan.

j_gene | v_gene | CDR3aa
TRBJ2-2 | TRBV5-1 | CASRTAGTGELFF
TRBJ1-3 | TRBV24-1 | CATSGNGGATGNTIYF
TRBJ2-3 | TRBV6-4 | CASSESGGPRDTQYF
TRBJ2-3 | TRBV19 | CASSILPPGTQYF
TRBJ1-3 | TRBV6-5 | CASQRGLGNTIYF
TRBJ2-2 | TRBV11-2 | CASSFRGPAGVDTGELFF
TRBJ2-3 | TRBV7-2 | CASSRPSQGTQYF
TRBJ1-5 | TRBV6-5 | CASRPTGALNQPQHF
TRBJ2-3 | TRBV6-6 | CASSYPLDTQYF
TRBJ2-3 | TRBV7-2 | CASSGAGTDTQYF
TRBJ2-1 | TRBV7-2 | CASSPARGYNEQFF
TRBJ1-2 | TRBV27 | CASSVQGAYGYTF
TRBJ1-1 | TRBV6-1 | CASSDRYPNTEAFF
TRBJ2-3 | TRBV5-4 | CASRLAGVPGTDTQYF
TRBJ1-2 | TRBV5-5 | CASSQDRVGGYTF
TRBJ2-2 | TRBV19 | CASSLGEELFF